Listed below are T cell receptor beta chains from one sample, sequenced in a study of blood T cell repertoires in COVID-19. Clones were read by immunoSEQ multiplex PCR, and TCRdb kept only the in-frame ones, dropping some. The sample records 150,000 to 200,000 clones, about 79% being singletons. Sequencing used PBMCs or T cells enriched from blood (not recorded which). These receptors came from a man in his fifties or sixties who had recovered from COVID-19. Both conserved end residues are part of each CDR3. Each record gives: D gene, V gene, clone size, J gene, CDR3 DNA, CDR3 protein. The D gene is left open where the match is weak. Size is stated for part of the rows, as once, few or many counts, or as a class when the clone is expanded.

>.|TRBV12-3/TRBV12-4|.|TRBJ2-4
TGTGCCAGCACCCTCGACAGAAACATTCAGTACTTC
CASTLDRNIQYF
>TRBD2|TRBV7-7|.|TRBJ2-1
TGTGCTAGCAGCCACGCCATGAGTAGCGGGGGGGCGCGTTCCTACAATGAGCAGTTCTTC
CASSHAMSSGGARSYNEQFF
>.|TRBV6-5|.|TRBJ1-4
TGTGCCAGCAGGAACCCTAGTGATGAAAAACTGTTTTTT
CASRNPSDEKLFF
>TRBD1|TRBV7-9|.|TRBJ1-1
TGTGCCAGCAGCCCAGGGGGCTCGAACACTGAAGCTTTCTTT
CASSPGGSNTEAFF
>TRBD1|TRBV4-1|.|TRBJ2-6
TGCGCCAGCAGCCAAGTACAACAGGGGTCTGGGGCCAACGTCCTGACTTTC
CASSQVQQGSGANVLTF
>.|TRBV27|.|TRBJ1-6
TGTGCCAGCAGTTTATCGATTATTAGCTCCTATAATTCACCCCTCCACTTT
CASSLSIISSYNSPLHF
>.|TRBV3-1/TRBV3-2|.|TRBJ2-7
TGTGCCAGCAGCCGGGACTTTACCCTCCACGAGCAGTACTTC
CASSRDFTLHEQYF
>.|TRBV4-1|few|TRBJ1-1
TGCGCCAGCAGCCAAGTAACTCGGAACACTGAAGCTTTCTTT
CASSQVTRNTEAFF
>TRBD2|TRBV2|.|TRBJ2-1
TGTGCCAGCAGTCCAATTAGCGGGGGGGATGAGCAGTTCTTC
CASSPISGGDEQFF
>.|TRBV2|once|TRBJ2-3
TGTGCCAGCAGTCAGGTGTCGGAAGAAGATACGCAGTATTTT
CASSQVSEEDTQYF
>TRBD1|TRBV5-1|.|TRBJ2-2
TGCGCCAGCAGCGCACCACAGGGGGCGCGAGCCGGGGAGCTGTTTTTT
CASSAPQGARAGELFF
>TRBD1|TRBV7-9|.|TRBJ2-1
TGTGCCAGCAGACCCCGACAGGGGCCGGCATACAATGAGCAGTTCTTC
CASRPRQGPAYNEQFF
>.|TRBV6-5|.|TRBJ2-7
TGTGCCAGCAGTTACTGGGAGGGGGGGGAGCAGTACTTC
CASSYWEGGEQYF
>TRBD1|TRBV11-2|.|TRBJ2-2
TGTGCCAGCAGCTTAGATTATAGGACAGGGTTCGGGGAGCTGTTTTTT
CASSLDYRTGFGELFF
>TRBD2|TRBV7-8|.|TRBJ2-1
TGTGCCAGCAGCTTAGGGACTAGCGGGGGCGAACGGTGGGTCTTC
CASSLGTSGGERWVF
>TRBD1|TRBV7-9|.|TRBJ1-4
TGTGCCAGCAGCTCGGGACAGGGTCGAGAAAAACTGTTTTTT
CASSSGQGREKLFF
>.|TRBV2|.|TRBJ1-2
TGTGCCAGCAGGGGCTCCGACAGGGGCTACACCTTC
CASRGSDRGYTF
>.|TRBV30|.|TRBJ1-2
TGTGCCTGGAGCCGGCCGGGATTTAGCTATGGCTACACCTTC
CAWSRPGFSYGYTF
>.|TRBV7-9|.|TRBJ1-2
TGTGCCAGCAGCTTAGCGGGCGGGGGGAGGATCTATGGCTACACCTTC
CASSLAGGGRIYGYTF
>TRBD1|TRBV27|.|TRBJ1-2
TGTGCCAGCAGTTTCGACAGGGTGGGCGGCTACACCTTC
CASSFDRVGGYTF
>TRBD1|TRBV3-1/TRBV3-2|.|TRBJ1-2
TGTGCCAGCAGCCAATATGTGGCAGGGGGCGGATATGGCTACACCTTC
CASSQYVAGGGYGYTF
>TRBD2|TRBV4-1|.|TRBJ2-5
TGCGCCAGCAGCGGGGGACTAGCGGTACAAGAGACCCAGTACTTC
CASSGGLAVQETQYF
>.|TRBV19|few|TRBJ1-5
TGTGCCAGTAGGATGGCAGGGGACGGTCAGCCCCAGCATTTT
CASRMAGDGQPQHF
>.|TRBV18|.|TRBJ1-4
TGTGCCAGCTCACCACGCACAGGCGCCACTAATGAAAAACTGTTTTTT
CASSPRTGATNEKLFF
>.|TRBV30|.|TRBJ1-6
TGTGCCTGGAGTTGGGCCATGGGTAGGTCCCTCCACTTT
CAWSWAMGRSLHF
>.|TRBV4-1|.|TRBJ2-3
TGCGCCAGCAGCCAACATAGGGGTGCGGCTAGCACAGATACGCAGTATTTT
CASSQHRGAASTDTQYF
>.|TRBV3-1/TRBV3-2|.|TRBJ2-7
TGTGCCAGCAGCTGGGGGAGGAGCTCCTACGAGCAGTACTTC
CASSWGRSSYEQYF